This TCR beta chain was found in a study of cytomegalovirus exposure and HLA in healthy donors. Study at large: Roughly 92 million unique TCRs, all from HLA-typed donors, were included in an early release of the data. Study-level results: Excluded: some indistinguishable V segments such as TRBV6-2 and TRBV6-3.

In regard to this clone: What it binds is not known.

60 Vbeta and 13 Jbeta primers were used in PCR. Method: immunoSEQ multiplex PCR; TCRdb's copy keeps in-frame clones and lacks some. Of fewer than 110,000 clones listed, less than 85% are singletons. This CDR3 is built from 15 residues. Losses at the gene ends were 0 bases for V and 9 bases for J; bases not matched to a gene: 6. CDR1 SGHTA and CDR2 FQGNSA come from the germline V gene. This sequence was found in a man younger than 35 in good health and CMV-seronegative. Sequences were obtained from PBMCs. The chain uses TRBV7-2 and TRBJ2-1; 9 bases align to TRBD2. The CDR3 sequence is CASSLAGAGGGEQFF. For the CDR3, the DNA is TGTGCCAGCAGCTTAGCGGGGGCGGGGGGGGGTGAGCAGTTCTTC.